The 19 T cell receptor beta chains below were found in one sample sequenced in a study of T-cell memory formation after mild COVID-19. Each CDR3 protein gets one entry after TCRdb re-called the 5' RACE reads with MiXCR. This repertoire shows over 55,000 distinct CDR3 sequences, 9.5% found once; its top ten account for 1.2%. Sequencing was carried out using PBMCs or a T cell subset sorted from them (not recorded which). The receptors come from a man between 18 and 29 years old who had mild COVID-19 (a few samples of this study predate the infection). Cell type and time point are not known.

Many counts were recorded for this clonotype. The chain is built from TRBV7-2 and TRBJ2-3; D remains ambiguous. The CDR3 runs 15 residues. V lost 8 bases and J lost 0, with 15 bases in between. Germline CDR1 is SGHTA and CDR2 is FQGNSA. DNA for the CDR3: TGTGCCAGCCGACCTATGGCGGCTAGCACAGATACGCAGTATTTT. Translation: CASRPMAASTDTQYF.

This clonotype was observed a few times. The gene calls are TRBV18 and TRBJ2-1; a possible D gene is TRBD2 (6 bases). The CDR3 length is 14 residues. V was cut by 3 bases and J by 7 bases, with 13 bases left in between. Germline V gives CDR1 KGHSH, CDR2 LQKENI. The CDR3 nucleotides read TGTGCCAGCTCACCCTTCCGGGGGAGGAATGAGCAGTTCTTC. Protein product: CASSPFRGRNEQFF. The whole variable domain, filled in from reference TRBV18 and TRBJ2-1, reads NAGVMQNPRHLVRRRGQEARLRCSPMKGHSHVYWYRQLPEEGLKFMVYLQKENIIDESGMPKERFSAEFPKEGPSILRIQQVVRGDSAAYFCASSPFRGRNEQFFGPGTRLTVL.

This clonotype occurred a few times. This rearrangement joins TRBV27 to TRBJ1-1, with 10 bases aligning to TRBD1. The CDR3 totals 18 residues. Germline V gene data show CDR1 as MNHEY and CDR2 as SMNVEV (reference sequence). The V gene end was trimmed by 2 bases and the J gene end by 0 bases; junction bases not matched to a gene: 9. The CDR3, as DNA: TGTGCCAGCAGTTTAAAACCCGGGACAGGGGATTTGAACACTGAAGCTTTCTTT. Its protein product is CASSLKPGTGDLNTEAFF.

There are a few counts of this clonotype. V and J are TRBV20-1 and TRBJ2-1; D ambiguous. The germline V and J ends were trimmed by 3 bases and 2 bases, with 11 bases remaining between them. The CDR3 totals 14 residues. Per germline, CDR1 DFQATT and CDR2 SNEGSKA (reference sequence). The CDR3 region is CSASFAVTYNEQFF. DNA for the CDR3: TGCAGTGCTAGTTTTGCGGTTACCTACAATGAGCAGTTCTTC.

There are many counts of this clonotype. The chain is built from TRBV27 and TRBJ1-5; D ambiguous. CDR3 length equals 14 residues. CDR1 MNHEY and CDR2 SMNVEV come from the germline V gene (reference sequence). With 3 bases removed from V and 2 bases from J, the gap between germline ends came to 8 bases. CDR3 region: CASSFRAGNQPQHF. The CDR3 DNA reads TGTGCCAGCAGTTTCCGGGCGGGCAATCAGCCCCAGCATTTT.

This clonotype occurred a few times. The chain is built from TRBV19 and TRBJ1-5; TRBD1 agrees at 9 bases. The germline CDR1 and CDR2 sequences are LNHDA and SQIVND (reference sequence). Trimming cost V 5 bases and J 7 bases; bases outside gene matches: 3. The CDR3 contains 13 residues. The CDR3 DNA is TGTGCCAGTAGTGGGACAGGGAGACAGCCCCAGCATTTT. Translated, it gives CASSGTGRQPQHF.

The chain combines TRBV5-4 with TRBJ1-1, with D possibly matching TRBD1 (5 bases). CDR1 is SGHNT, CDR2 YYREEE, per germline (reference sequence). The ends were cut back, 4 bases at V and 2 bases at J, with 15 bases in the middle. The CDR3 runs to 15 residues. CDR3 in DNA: TGTGCCAGCAGCCCAAGTTTCGGGGCCAACACTGAAGCTTTCTTT. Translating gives CASSPSFGANTEAFF. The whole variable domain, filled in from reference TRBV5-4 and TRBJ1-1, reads ETGVTQSPTHLIKTRGQQVTLRCSSQSGHNTVSWYQQALGQGPQFIFQYYREEENGRGNFPPRFSGLQFPNYSSELNVNALELDDSALYLCASSPSFGANTEAFFGQGTRLTVV.

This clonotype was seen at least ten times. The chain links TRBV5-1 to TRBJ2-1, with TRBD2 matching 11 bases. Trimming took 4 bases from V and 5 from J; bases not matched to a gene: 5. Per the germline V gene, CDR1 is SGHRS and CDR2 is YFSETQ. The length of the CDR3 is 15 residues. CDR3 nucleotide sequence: TGCGCCAGCAGCAAGACTAGCGGGGCCCACAATGAGCAGTTCTTC. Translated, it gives CASSKTSGAHNEQFF.

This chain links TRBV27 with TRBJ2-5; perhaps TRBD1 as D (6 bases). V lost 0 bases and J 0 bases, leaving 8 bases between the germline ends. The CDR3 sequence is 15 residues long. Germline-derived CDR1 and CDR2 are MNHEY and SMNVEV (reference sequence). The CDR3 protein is CASSLSRGYQETQYF. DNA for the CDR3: TGTGCCAGCAGTTTATCGAGGGGGTACCAAGAGACCCAGTACTTC.

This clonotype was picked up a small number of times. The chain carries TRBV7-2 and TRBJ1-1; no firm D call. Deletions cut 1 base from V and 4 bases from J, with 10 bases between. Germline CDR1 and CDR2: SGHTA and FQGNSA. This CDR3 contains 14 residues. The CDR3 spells CASSLGAHGTEAFF. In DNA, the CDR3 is TGTGCCAGCAGCTTAGGGGCGCATGGCACTGAAGCTTTCTTT.

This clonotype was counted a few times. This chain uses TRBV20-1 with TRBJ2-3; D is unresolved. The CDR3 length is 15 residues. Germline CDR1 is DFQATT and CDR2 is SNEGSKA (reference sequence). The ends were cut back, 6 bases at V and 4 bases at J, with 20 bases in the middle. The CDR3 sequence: CSARSPKESADTQYF. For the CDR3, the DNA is TGCAGTGCAAGATCCCCCAAAGAAAGCGCAGATACGCAGTATTTT.

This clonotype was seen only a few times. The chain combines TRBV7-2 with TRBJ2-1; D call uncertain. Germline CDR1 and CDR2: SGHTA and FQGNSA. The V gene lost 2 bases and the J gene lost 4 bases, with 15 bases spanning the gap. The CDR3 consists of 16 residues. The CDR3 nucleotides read TGTGCCAGCAGCTTATTGGGCCTAACGACTTACAATGAGCAGTTCTTC. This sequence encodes CASSLLGLTTYNEQFF.

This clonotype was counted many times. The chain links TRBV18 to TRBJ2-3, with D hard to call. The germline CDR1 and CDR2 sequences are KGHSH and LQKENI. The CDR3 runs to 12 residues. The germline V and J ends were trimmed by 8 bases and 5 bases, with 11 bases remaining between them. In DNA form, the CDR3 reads TGTGCCAGCGGGGTTTGGGAAGATACGCAGTATTTT. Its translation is CASGVWEDTQYF.

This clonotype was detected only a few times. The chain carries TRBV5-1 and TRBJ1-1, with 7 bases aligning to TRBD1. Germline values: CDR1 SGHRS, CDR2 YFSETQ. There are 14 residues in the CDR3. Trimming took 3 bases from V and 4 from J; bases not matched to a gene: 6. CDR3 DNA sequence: TGCGCCAGCAGCTATGGGACAGCGGGCACTGAAGCTTTCTTT. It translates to CASSYGTAGTEAFF.

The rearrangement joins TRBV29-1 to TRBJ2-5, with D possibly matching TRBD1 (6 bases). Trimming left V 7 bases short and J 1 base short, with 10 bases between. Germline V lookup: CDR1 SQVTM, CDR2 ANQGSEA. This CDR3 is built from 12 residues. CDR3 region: CSGETGQETQYF. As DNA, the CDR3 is TGCAGCGGGGAGACAGGCCAAGAGACCCAGTACTTC.

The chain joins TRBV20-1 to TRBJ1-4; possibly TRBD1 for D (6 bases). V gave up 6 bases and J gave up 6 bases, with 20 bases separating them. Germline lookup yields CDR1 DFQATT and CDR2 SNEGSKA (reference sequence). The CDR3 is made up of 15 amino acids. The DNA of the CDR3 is TGCAGTGCCGAAAAACCCGGGACATCGGATGAAAAACTGTTTTTT. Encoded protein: CSAEKPGTSDEKLFF.

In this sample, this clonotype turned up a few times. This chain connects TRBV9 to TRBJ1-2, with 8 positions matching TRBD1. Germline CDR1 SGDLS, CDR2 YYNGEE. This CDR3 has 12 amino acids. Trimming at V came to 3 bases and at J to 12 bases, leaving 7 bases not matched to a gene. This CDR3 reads CASSESSRGHTF. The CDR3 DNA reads TGTGCCAGCAGCGAGAGCTCCAGGGGGCACACCTTC.

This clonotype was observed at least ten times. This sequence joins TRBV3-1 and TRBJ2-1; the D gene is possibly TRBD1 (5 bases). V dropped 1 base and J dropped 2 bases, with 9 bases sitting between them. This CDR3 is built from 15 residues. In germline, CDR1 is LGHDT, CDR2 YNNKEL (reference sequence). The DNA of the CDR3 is TGTGCCAGCAGCCAAGGACAGCAAGCCTACAATGAGCAGTTCTTC. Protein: CASSQGQQAYNEQFF.

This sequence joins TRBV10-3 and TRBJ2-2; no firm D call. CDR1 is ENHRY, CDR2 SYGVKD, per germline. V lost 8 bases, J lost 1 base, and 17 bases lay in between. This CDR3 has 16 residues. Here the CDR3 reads CAIGEVARLNTGELFF. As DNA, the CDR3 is TGTGCCATCGGAGAGGTCGCGAGATTGAACACCGGGGAGCTGTTTTTT.